These 11 T cell receptor beta chains were all obtained from the same sample, sequenced in a study of post-analysis software for immune sequencing data. Whole-study results and caveats: Patients had higher frequencies than controls of five TRBV segments, including TRBV5-6, TRBV5-1 and TRBV20-1.

Their cognate antigens are unknown. TCR beta cDNA libraries had unique molecular identifiers. MiXCR, applied by TCRdb to the PCR reads, yields one record per CDR3 protein. The sample has under 650,000 distinct CDR3 sequences; around 44% are singletons. Source material: blood. The source is a girl aged 5-17 years with multiple sclerosis.

The chain is built from TRBV4-2 and TRBJ2-1; 7 bases are shared with TRBD2. The trim removed 8 bases at V and 6 bases at J, leaving 10 bases unmatched. The CDR3 extends over 14 amino acids. In germline, CDR1 is LGHNA, CDR2 YNFKEQ. CDR3 in amino acids: CASGRREDPNEQFF. CDR3 nucleotides: TGTGCCAGCGGCCGTCGGGAGGATCCCAATGAGCAGTTCTTC.

V is TRBV7-9 and J is TRBJ2-3; 10 bases are a match to TRBD1. From germline, CDR1 is SEHNR and CDR2 FQNEAQ (reference sequence). V gave up 5 bases and J gave up 3 bases; unmatched junction bases: 14. The CDR3 is 18 residues long. The CDR3, as DNA: TGTGCCAGCAGCCCCGACAGGGGGCATATTAGAGGGACAGATACGCAGTATTTT. Translating gives CASSPDRGHIRGTDTQYF.

This clonotype was recorded a few times. This chain uses TRBV28 with TRBJ2-7; TRBD1 aligns across 11 bases. This CDR3 is 15 amino acids long. CDR1 is MDHEN, CDR2 SYDVKM, per germline. V shed 4 bases, J shed 3 bases, and the junction held 5 bases outside the gene matches. In nucleotides, the CDR3 is TGTGCCAGCAGTTCCCCCGGGACAGGGGGCTACGAGCAGTACTTC. It specifies CASSSPGTGGYEQYF. Combining the CDR3 with reference TRBV28 and TRBJ2-7 gives the whole variable domain DVKVTQSSRYLVKRTGEKVFLECVQDMDHENMFWYRQDPGLGLRLIYFSYDVKMKEKGDIPEGYSVSREKKERFSLILESASTNQTSMYLCASSSPGTGGYEQYFGPGTRLTVT.

The chain recombines TRBV13 with TRBJ2-7; D ambiguous. The J call could be wrong; TRBJ2-5 is a better fit for the DNA end. Germline CDR1 and CDR2: PRHDT and FYEKMQ (reference sequence). The CDR3 is 14 amino acids. The CDR3 reads CASSLEGEPGTQYF. The CDR3 DNA follows: TGTGCCAGCAGCTTAGAGGGCGAACCAGGGACCCAGTACTTC.

This clonotype was found a few times. The chain couples TRBV6-1 to TRBJ1-5; tentatively, D is TRBD1 (6 bases). This CDR3 has 15 amino acids. Deletions cut 1 base from V and 3 bases from J, with 10 bases between. Germline-derived CDR1 and CDR2 are MNHNS and SASEGT. CDR3 residues: CASSEGGTNNQPQHF. CDR3 nucleotide sequence: TGTGCCAGCAGTGAAGGGGGGACAAACAATCAGCCCCAGCATTTT.

The CDR3 region has the DNA TGCGCCAGCAGCTCGGGACTAGCGGGGGGACGCACAGATACGCAGTATTTT. This gives the protein CASSSGLAGGRTDTQYF. This chain joins TRBV5-1 and TRBJ2-3; 15 nucleotides agree with TRBD2. The V segment lost 3 bases and the J segment 1 base; nucleotides outside the gene matches: 3. This CDR3 comprises 17 residues. Per the germline V gene, CDR1 is SGHRS and CDR2 is YFSETQ.

The V gene is TRBV7-7, the J gene TRBJ2-5; D is possibly TRBD2 (5 bases). V was cut by 5 bases and J by 4 bases, with 11 bases left in between. The CDR3 has 13 residues. The V gene's germline CDR1 is SSHAT and CDR2 FNYEAQ (reference sequence). The chain's CDR3 is CASSPAARETQYF. CDR3 DNA: TGTGCCAGCAGCCCAGCGGCGCGAGAGACCCAGTACTTC.

This clonotype was recorded a few times. The chain recombines TRBV6-1 with TRBJ2-7; D may be TRBD1 (6 bases). CDR1 is MNHNS, CDR2 SASEGT, per germline. The CDR3 runs to 16 residues. V gave up 6 bases and J gave up 2 bases, with 20 bases separating them. The CDR3 reads CASRTGNQRITYEQYF. For the CDR3, the DNA is TGTGCCAGCAGAACAGGGAACCAAAGAATAACCTACGAGCAGTACTTC.

The chain couples TRBV10-3 to TRBJ2-3; 10 bases agree with TRBD2. CDR3 size: 16 residues. Germline V gives CDR1 ENHRY, CDR2 SYGVKD. Trimming took 2 bases from V and 2 from J; bases not matched to a gene: 4. For the CDR3, the DNA is TGTGCCATCAGTGAGAGAGCGGGAGGGAACACAGATACGCAGTATTTT. Amino acids: CAISERAGGNTDTQYF.

The J gene is TRBJ1-1, the V gene TRBV5-1; 12 bases align to TRBD1. V lost 1 base to trimming and J lost 6 bases; unmatched junction nucleotides: 7. The germline gives CDR1 SGHRS, CDR2 YFSETQ. The CDR3 has 16 residues. DNA of the CDR3: TGCGCCAGCAGCTTGATTCCGGGACAGGGGGCAGCTGAAGCTTTCTTT. Residues: CASSLIPGQGAAEAFF. Using reference TRBV5-1 and TRBJ1-1 for the parts outside the CDR3, the full variable domain is KAGVTQTPRYLIKTRGQQVTLSCSPISGHRSVSWYQQTPGQGLQFLFEYFSETQRNKGNFPGRFSGRQFSNSRSEMNVSTLELGDSALYLCASSLIPGQGAAEAFFGQGTRLTVV.

The chain carries TRBV12-3 or TRBV12-4 and TRBJ1-5; D is ambiguous. This CDR3 comprises 12 residues. With 2 bases removed from V and 10 bases from J, the gap between germline ends came to 9 bases. CDR3 DNA: TGTGCCAGCAGTTTAACGGGGATTCCCCAGCATTTT. It translates to CASSLTGIPQHF.